This section outlines one TCR beta chain sequence together with its context. This record belongs to a study of monozygotic twins with inflammatory bowel disease. One entry per CDR3 protein, without DNA, is what TCRdb gives after re-calling the 5' RACE reads. The sample has 300,000 to 400,000 distinct CDR3 sequences. This CDR3 region has 17 residues. The germline CDR1 and CDR2 sequences are MNHNS and SASEGT. Sequenced material: blood. The clonotype comes from a human donor with ulcerative colitis or Crohn's disease, or a healthy co-twin of an affected twin (not recorded which). The chain recombines TRBV6-1 with TRBJ2-5; as DNA is missing, the TRBD2 call by TCRdb cannot be tested. This CDR3 reads CASKGRGGAQFQETQYF.